These 14 T cell receptor beta chains were all obtained from the same sample, sequenced in a study of blood T cell repertoires in COVID-19. Assay: immunoSEQ multiplex PCR; the TCRdb copy retains only in-frame clones and omits some. This table has over 200,000 clones, roughly 89% appearing once. The sequenced material came from PBMCs or T cells enriched from blood (not recorded which). The receptor source for this set is a man between 18 and 35 years old with acute COVID-19.

The V gene is TRBV29-1, the J gene TRBJ1-3, with 8 bases matching TRBD1. There are 11 residues in the CDR3. In germline, CDR1 is SQVTM, CDR2 ANQGSEA. V shed 0 bases and J 16 bases; nucleotides not matched to a gene: 5. CDR3 sequence (DNA): TGCAGCGTTGAAGAACTCAGGGGGCTGTATTTT. Its translation: CSVEELRGLYF. Full variable domain (remainder filled in from reference TRBV29-1 and TRBJ1-3): SAVISQKPSRDICQRGTSLTIQCQVDSQVTMMFWYRQQPGQSLTLIATANQGSEATYESGFVIDKFPISRPNLTFSTLTVSNMSPEDSSIYLCSVEELRGLYFGEGSWLTVV.

This sequence joins TRBV3-1 (or the pseudogene TRBV3-2) and TRBJ2-7; weak D call: TRBD1 (6 bases). Trimming cost V 4 bases and J 0 bases, with 10 bases left between them. CDR3 length: 14 amino acids. Per germline, CDR1 LGHDT and CDR2 YNNKEL (reference sequence). In nucleotides, the CDR3 is TGTGCCAGCAGCCGGGACACGAGCTCCTACGAGCAGTACTTC. Translated, it gives CASSRDTSSYEQYF.

V and J are TRBV28 and TRBJ2-3; the match to TRBD2 covers 7 bases. The CDR3 sequence is 15 residues long. CDR1 and CDR2 (germline): MDHEN, SYDVKM. J gave up 7 bases and V 9 bases, and 16 bases lay outside the gene matches. The CDR3 DNA sequence: TGTGCCAGTACCTGGGGGGGTGGGGGAAGGTATACGCAGTATTTT. Protein: CASTWGGGGRYTQYF.

The V and J genes are TRBV18 and TRBJ1-1, with TRBD1 as a possible D gene (5 bases). The CDR3 is 14 amino acids. Germline CDR1 reads KGHSH; CDR2 reads LQKENI. Deletions cut 4 bases from V and 10 bases from J, with 19 bases between. In DNA, the CDR3 is TGTGCCAGCTCACTCGACAGTTTAGATTACGCAGCTTTCTTT. It codes for CASSLDSLDYAAFF. Full variable domain (missing parts from reference TRBV18 and TRBJ1-1): NAGVMQNPRHLVRRRGQEARLRCSPMKGHSHVYWYRQLPEEGLKFMVYLQKENIIDESGMPKERFSAEFPKEGPSILRIQQVVRGDSAAYFCASSLDSLDYAAFFGQGTRLTVV.

This chain uses TRBV11-1 with TRBJ2-7; 8 bases are a match to TRBD2. Trimming cost V 0 bases and J 0 bases; bases outside gene matches: 4. The CDR3 loop spans 16 amino acids. The germline CDR1 and CDR2 sequences are SGHAT and FQDESV (reference sequence). The CDR3 is CASSLAAGVHSYEQYF. The CDR3, as DNA: TGTGCCAGCAGCTTAGCAGCGGGAGTACACTCCTACGAGCAGTACTTC.

The DNA for the CDR3 is TGCGCCAGCACCTTACTGATGGGCGGGAGGACCAATGAGCAGTTCTTC. This translates into CASTLLMGGRTNEQFF. The chain has TRBV4-1 and TRBJ2-1; 8 bases align to TRBD2. The CDR3 sequence is 16 residues long. The germline gives CDR1 MGHRA, CDR2 YSYEKL. Trimming took 7 bases from V and 6 from J; bases not matched to a gene: 14.

Details on this clone: Other DNA sequences in the same sample also yield this CDR3. This rearrangement joins TRBV14 to TRBJ1-2; no definite D call. This CDR3 has 15 residues. V was trimmed by 1 base and J by 0 bases, leaving 9 bases between them. In germline, CDR1 is SGHDN, CDR2 FVKESK. This CDR3 reads CASSQGGRANYGYTF. CDR3 nucleotides: TGTGCCAGCAGCCAAGGAGGGCGAGCTAACTATGGCTACACCTTC.

This clone was seen just once. This chain links TRBV14 with TRBJ2-7; 13 positions match TRBD2. Trimming at V came to 3 bases and at J to 2 bases, leaving 10 bases not matched to a gene. Germline CDR1 is SGHDN and CDR2 is FVKESK. This CDR3 region has 18 residues. The CDR3 DNA reads TGTGCCAGCAGCCACCAGGAGACTAGCGGGAGGTGGCCCTACGAGCAGTACTTC. Translated: CASSHQETSGRWPYEQYF. The full variable domain, with the rest looked up from reference TRBV14 and TRBJ2-7, is EAGVTQFPSHSVIEKGQTVTLRCDPISGHDNLYWYRRVMGKEIKFLLHFVKESKQDESGMPNNRFLAERTGGTYSTLKVQPAELEDSGVYFCASSHQETSGRWPYEQYFGPGTRLTVT.

The rearrangement links TRBV27 to TRBJ2-5, with 7 bases identical to TRBD1. Germline assignment: CDR1 MNHEY and CDR2 SMNVEV (reference sequence). The V and J ends lost 3 bases and 4 bases, in that order; junction bases with no gene match: 8. This CDR3 has 15 amino acids. The CDR3 loop is CASSLSQGDGETQYF. In nucleotides, the CDR3 is TGTGCCAGCAGTTTGTCTCAGGGGGACGGAGAGACCCAGTACTTC.

V gene TRBV7-9 combines with J gene TRBJ2-6; D possibly corresponds to TRBD2 (5 bases). This CDR3 is built from 15 residues. The germline V gene has CDR1 SEHNR and CDR2 FQNEAQ (reference sequence). Trimming stripped 2 bases from V and 2 bases from J, with 7 bases between. This CDR3 reads CASSLTRAGANVLTF. The DNA of the CDR3 is TGTGCCAGCAGCTTAACTAGGGCTGGGGCCAACGTCCTGACTTTC. Full variable domain (missing parts from reference TRBV7-9 and TRBJ2-6): DTGVSQNPRHKITKRGQNVTFRCDPISEHNRLYWYRQTLGQGPEFLTYFQNEAQLEKSRLLSDRFSAERPKGSFSTLEIQRTEQGDSAMYLCASSLTRAGANVLTFGAGSRLTVL.

V and J are TRBV7-8 and TRBJ2-7; 7 bases line up with TRBD2. The V gene end was trimmed by 3 bases and the J gene end by 3 bases; junction bases not matched to a gene: 11. Germline CDR1 is SGHVS and CDR2 is FQNEAQ. The CDR3 has 16 residues. In DNA, the CDR3 is TGTGCCAGCAGCTTGCCTTTGCAGCGGGGTTACTACGAGCAGTACTTC. It yields the protein CASSLPLQRGYYEQYF.

This clone turned up a few times. The CDR3 sequence is CASSGEGTSLRGEQFF. The CDR3 coding sequence is TGCGCCAGCAGCGGGGAGGGGACTAGCCTGCGGGGTGAGCAGTTCTTC. This chain uses TRBV5-1 with TRBJ2-1, with 9 nucleotides matching TRBD2. The CDR3 length is 16 residues. Looked up from germline, CDR1 is SGHRS and CDR2 is YFSETQ. V lost 4 bases, J lost 9 bases, and 14 bases stayed unmatched.

This chain joins TRBV7-9 and TRBJ2-7; TRBD1 matches 11 bases. Germline CDR1 is SEHNR and CDR2 is FQNEAQ (reference sequence). The CDR3 extends over 16 amino acids. With V trimmed by 4 bases and J by 5 bases, 10 bases remained unmatched. Written as DNA, the CDR3 is TGTGCCAGCAGCTCGGCCTCGGGACAGGGGGTCCACGAGCAGTACTTC. Its translation is CASSSASGQGVHEQYF.

J is TRBJ2-7 and V is TRBV27; 8 nucleotides agree with TRBD2. This CDR3 is built from 16 residues. Per the germline V gene, CDR1 is MNHEY and CDR2 is SMNVEV (reference sequence). The ends lost 5 bases at V and 3 bases at J; junction bases unmatched: 12. The CDR3 region is CASSPYQLAASYEQYF. The CDR3 region has the DNA TGTGCCAGCAGTCCATACCAACTAGCGGCCAGCTACGAGCAGTACTTC.